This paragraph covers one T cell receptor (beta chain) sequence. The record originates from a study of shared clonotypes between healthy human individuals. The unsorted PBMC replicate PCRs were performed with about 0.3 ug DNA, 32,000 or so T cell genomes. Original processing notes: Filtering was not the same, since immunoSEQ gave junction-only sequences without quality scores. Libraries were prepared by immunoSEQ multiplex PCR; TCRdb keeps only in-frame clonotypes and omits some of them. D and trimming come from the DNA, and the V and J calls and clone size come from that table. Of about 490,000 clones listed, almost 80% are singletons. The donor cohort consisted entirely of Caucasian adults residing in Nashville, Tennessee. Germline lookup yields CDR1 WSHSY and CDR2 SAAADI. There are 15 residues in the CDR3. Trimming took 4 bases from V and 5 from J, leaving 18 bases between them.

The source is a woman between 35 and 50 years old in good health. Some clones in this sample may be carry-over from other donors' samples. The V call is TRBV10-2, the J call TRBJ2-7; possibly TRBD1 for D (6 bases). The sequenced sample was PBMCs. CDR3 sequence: CASSVVTGPGHEQYF. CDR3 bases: TGCGCCAGCAGTGTTGTGACAGGTCCGGGCCACGAGCAGTACTTC.